These 10 T cell receptor beta chains came from one sample sequenced in a study of memory CD4+ T cells and cytomegalovirus serostatus. The sort gate was single viable CD3+CD4+CD8-CD45RO+ cells for memory CD4+ T cells. TCRdb's table, derived via immunoSEQ multiplex PCR, lists solely in-frame clones and lacks some. This sample has around 99,000 clones, with over 70% found just once. The sequencing input was memory CD4+ T cells from blood. These receptors were obtained from an adult in good health and CMV-seropositive.

This rearrangement joins TRBV29-1 to TRBJ2-3; perhaps D is TRBD1 or TRBD2 (5 bases each). Trimming cost V 1 base and J 4 bases, with 9 bases left between them. This CDR3 is 13 amino acids long. CDR1 is SQVTM, CDR2 ANQGSEA, per germline. The CDR3 DNA is TGCAGCGTTGAAGGTGTGGGGGCAGATACGCAGTATTTT. Translating it yields CSVEGVGADTQYF.

This rearrangement joins TRBV10-1 to TRBJ1-1, with TRBD1 matching over 8 bases. Germline CDR1 is WNHNN and CDR2 is SYGVQD (reference sequence). V dropped 5 bases and J dropped 8; count of bases not matched to a gene: 10. The CDR3 sequence is 14 residues long. The CDR3 DNA reads as TGCGCCAGCAGTAAGGGACAGGAGGGAGCCGAAGCTTTCTTT. This gives the protein CASSKGQEGAEAFF.

The V gene is TRBV5-1, the J gene TRBJ2-2; D call uncertain. Trimming took off 0 bases at V and 0 bases at J, with 6 bases between the two ends. The CDR3 has 15 residues. Germline CDR1 and CDR2: SGHRS and YFSETQ. The CDR3 is CASSLDRANTGELFF. The CDR3 DNA follows: TGCGCCAGCAGCTTGGACCGTGCGAACACCGGGGAGCTGTTTTTT.

This clone was seen once. The rearrangement links TRBV2 to TRBJ1-2, with 8 bases matching TRBD1. CDR1 SNHLY and CDR2 FYNNEI come from the germline V gene. The CDR3 extends over 12 amino acids. V shed 6 bases, J shed 8 bases, and the junction held 5 bases outside the gene matches. The CDR3 nucleotides are TGTGCCAGCAGGGATGCAGGGGGCGGCTACACCTTC. It translates to CASRDAGGGYTF. Together with reference TRBV2 and TRBJ1-2, the CDR3 gives the full variable domain: EPEVTQTPSHQVTQMGQEVILRCVPISNHLYFYWYRQILGQKVEFLVSFYNNEISEKSEIFDDQFSVERPDGSNFTLKIRSTKLEDSAMYFCASRDAGGGYTFGSGTRLTVV.

The rearrangement joins TRBV6-5 to TRBJ1-1; possibly TRBD1 for D (6 bases). V was clipped by 4 bases and J by 0 bases, with 9 bases between them. Germline V gives CDR1 MNHEY, CDR2 SVGAGI. This CDR3 spans 14 amino acids. The CDR3 reads CASSFSGVNTEAFF. CDR3 DNA: TGTGCCAGCAGTTTTTCAGGGGTGAACACTGAAGCTTTCTTT.

The chain links TRBV5-1 to TRBJ2-3; 8 nucleotides agree with TRBD2. This CDR3 is 17 amino acids long. Germline V lookup: CDR1 SGHRS, CDR2 YFSETQ. Trimming took 3 bases from V and 3 from J; bases not matched to a gene: 12. The CDR3 is CASSYYGRAGGTDTQYF. CDR3 nucleotides: TGCGCCAGCAGCTATTACGGGAGGGCCGGGGGGACAGATACGCAGTATTTT.

This chain connects TRBV5-1 to TRBJ2-5; 7 nucleotides match TRBD2. CDR3 length: 14 amino acids. J gave up 3 bases and V 2 bases, and 4 bases lay outside the gene matches. Germline CDR1 reads SGHRS; CDR2 reads YFSETQ. CDR3 region: CASSFGTSEETQYF. The CDR3 DNA reads as TGCGCCAGCAGCTTTGGAACTAGCGAAGAGACCCAGTACTTC.

The CDR3 DNA reads as TGTGCCAGCAGCTTAGCGAAGGGGATGCGGACCGGGGAGCTGTTTTTT. This sequence encodes CASSLAKGMRTGELFF. The V call is TRBV7-2, the J call TRBJ2-2; D possibly corresponds to TRBD1 (5 bases). The CDR3 loop spans 16 amino acids. V was clipped by 0 bases and J by 5 bases, with 13 bases between them. CDR1 is SGHTA, CDR2 FQGNSA, per germline.

The chain joins TRBV4-3 to TRBJ2-2; D is unresolved. Trimming took off 2 bases at V and 6 bases at J, with 7 bases between the two ends. Germline CDR1 reads LGHNA; CDR2 reads YSLEER. The CDR3 sequence is 13 residues long. CDR3 sequence (DNA): TGCGCCAGCAGCCAACAGGAACCCGGGGAGCTGTTTTTT. Translating gives CASSQQEPGELFF.

The chain employs TRBV27 and TRBJ2-1, with 9 bases fitting TRBD2. After removal of 5 bases from V and 1 base from J, the junction contained 3 bases not matched to a gene. This CDR3 comprises 15 residues. CDR1 is MNHEY and CDR2 is SMNVEV in the germline V gene (reference sequence). The chain's CDR3 is CASSRTSESYNEQFF. CDR3 DNA: TGTGCCAGCAGTAGGACTAGCGAGTCCTACAATGAGCAGTTCTTC.